These T cell receptor beta chains were read from a single sample in a study of CD8 T cells in ankylosing spondylitis. MiXCR was run by TCRdb on the 5' RACE reads, yielding one entry per CDR3 protein. The table has around 300,000 distinct CDR3 sequences, around 20% seen once. The sequenced material came from blood, either unsorted or a sorted T cell fraction (not recorded which). The receptors were gathered from a female donor with ankylosing spondylitis or in good health (not recorded which). Each CDR3 is given with its conserved first and last residue. The order of the fields is J gene, D gene, V gene, clone size, CDR3 protein, CDR3 DNA. The D gene is left open where the match is weak. Clone size is given for some rows only: seen once, a few or many times, or a class if the clone is expanded.

>TRBJ2-4|NA|TRBV5-6|NA
CASSLPKETAKNIQYF
TGTGCCAGCAGCTTGCCCAAAGAGACAGCCAAAAACATTCAGTACTTC
>TRBJ1-4|NA|TRBV12-3/TRBV12-4|NA
CASRLHVEKLFF
TGTGCCAGCAGGCTCCATGTCGAAAAACTGTTTTTT
>TRBJ2-3|NA|TRBV7-3|NA
CASSLRSGPTDTQYF
TGTGCCAGCAGCTTACGGAGCGGGCCTACAGATACGCAGTATTTT
>TRBJ1-5|NA|TRBV15|NA
CATSTLNQPQHF
TGTGCCACCAGCACACTTAATCAGCCCCAGCATTTT
>TRBJ1-1|TRBD1|TRBV5-6|NA
CASSLGRGKNTEAFF
TGTGCCAGCAGCTTGGGCAGGGGGAAGAACACTGAAGCTTTCTTT
>TRBJ2-7|TRBD2|TRBV19|NA
CASSTAGGSSYEQYF
TGTGCCAGTAGTACAGCGGGAGGATCCTCCTACGAGCAGTACTTC
>TRBJ2-1|TRBD2|TRBV12-3/TRBV12-4|NA
CASSTPGLDLHEQFF
TGTGCCAGCAGCACACCGGGACTAGACCTCCATGAGCAGTTCTTC
>TRBJ1-5|NA|TRBV28|once
CASSSTSNQPQHF
TGTGCCAGCAGTTCAACTAGCAATCAGCCCCAGCATTTT
>TRBJ2-2|NA|TRBV7-2|NA
CASSLGKAGELFF
TGTGCCAGCAGCTTAGGGAAGGCCGGGGAGCTGTTTTTT
>TRBJ2-3|TRBD2|TRBV20-1|NA
CSASGAGGVDTQYF
TGCAGTGCTAGCGGGGCGGGAGGGGTGGATACGCAGTATTTT
>TRBJ2-1|TRBD2|TRBV7-9|NA
CASSPGLAGDNEQFF
TGTGCCAGCAGCCCTGGACTAGCGGGAGACAATGAGCAGTTCTTC
>TRBJ2-1|TRBD2|TRBV12-3/TRBV12-4|many
CASSFGRNEQFF
TGTGCCAGCAGCTTCGGGAGGAATGAGCAGTTCTTC
>TRBJ1-4|NA|TRBV2|few
CASSPLSTNEKLFF
TGTGCCAGCAGTCCCCTTTCAACTAATGAAAAACTGTTTTTT
>TRBJ1-5|TRBD1|TRBV20-1|NA
CSASGQGVISAQHF
TGCAGTGCTAGCGGACAGGGGGTAATTTCGGCCCAGCATTTT
>TRBJ1-5|NA|TRBV7-9|few
CASSLGGGAAQPQHF
TGTGCCAGCAGCTTAGGAGGTGGGGCGGCTCAGCCCCAGCATTTT
>TRBJ1-2|NA|TRBV7-8|NA
CASSSGAGAPSLYGYTF
TGTGCCAGCAGCTCGGGGGCAGGGGCCCCGTCTCTCTATGGCTACACCTTC
>TRBJ1-1|NA|TRBV20-1|many
CSARPEAFF
TGCAGTGCTAGACCGGAAGCTTTCTTT
>TRBJ2-5|NA|TRBV5-1|NA
CASSLDMGKTQYF
TGCGCCAGCAGCTTGGATATGGGGAAGACCCAGTACTTC
>TRBJ1-1|NA|TRBV20-1|NA
CSARAQGGAAFF
TGCAGTGCTAGAGCCCAAGGGGGGGCTGCTTTCTTT
>TRBJ2-7|TRBD1|TRBV12-3/TRBV12-4|NA
CASLRDRRSYEQYF
TGTGCCAGCCTAAGGGACAGGAGATCCTACGAGCAGTACTTC
>TRBJ1-2|NA|TRBV3-1|few
CASSQGQGRNYGYTF
TGTGCCAGCAGCCAAGGTCAGGGTCGGAACTATGGCTACACCTTC
>TRBJ1-5|TRBD1|TRBV28|NA
CASGTGYQPQHF
TGTGCCAGCGGGACAGGGTATCAGCCCCAGCATTTT
>TRBJ2-5|NA|TRBV7-2|NA
CASSLEGVRTGETQYF
TGTGCCAGCAGCTTAGAGGGTGTCCGTACAGGGGAGACCCAGTACTTC
>TRBJ1-1|TRBD1|TRBV28|NA
CASSFTGAAFF
TGTGCCAGCAGTTTCACAGGGGCGGCTTTCTTT
>TRBJ2-5|NA|TRBV5-1|NA
CASSTNFGQQETQYF
TGCGCCAGCAGCACCAACTTTGGACAGCAAGAGACCCAGTACTTC
>TRBJ2-7|NA|TRBV6-1|NA
CASSAPEGSSYEQYF
TGTGCCAGCAGTGCCCCCGAGGGCAGTTCCTACGAGCAGTACTTC
>TRBJ2-1|TRBD2|TRBV4-3|NA
CASSQDLGGRSYNEQFF
TGCGCCAGCAGCCAAGATCTGGGAGGGAGGTCCTACAATGAGCAGTTCTTC
>TRBJ2-1|TRBD1|TRBV6-4|few
CASSAQGAGNEQFF
TGTGCCAGCAGTGCACAGGGGGCCGGAAATGAGCAGTTCTTC
>TRBJ2-7|NA|TRBV29-1|many
CSVGSGTDYEQYF
TGCAGCGTTGGTAGCGGGACAGACTACGAGCAGTACTTC
>TRBJ2-1|NA|TRBV12-3/TRBV12-4|few
CASSPIAYSYNEQFF
TGTGCCAGCAGTCCAATAGCCTACTCCTACAATGAGCAGTTCTTC
>TRBJ2-7|NA|TRBV5-6|NA
CASSLFGVMSSYEQYF
TGTGCCAGCAGCTTATTCGGGGTGATGAGTTCCTACGAGCAGTACTTC
>TRBJ2-3|NA|TRBV7-6|few
CASSLGWQFTDTQYF
TGTGCCAGCAGCTTGGGTTGGCAGTTCACAGATACGCAGTATTTT
>TRBJ2-7|NA|TRBV20-1|NA
CSARRGLGGGEQYF
TGCAGTGCTAGGAGGGGTCTCGGAGGAGGCGAGCAGTACTTC
>TRBJ2-1|NA|TRBV20-1|NA
CSAAIPGNEQFF
TGCAGTGCTGCCATTCCTGGCAATGAGCAGTTCTTC
>TRBJ2-7|NA|TRBV11-2|NA
CASSSGVRQYF
TGTGCCAGCAGCTCGGGGGTAAGGCAGTACTTC
>TRBJ2-7|NA|TRBV30|many
CASGRVSYEQYF
TGTGCCTCTGGACGTGTCTCCTACGAGCAGTACTTC
>TRBJ2-7|NA|TRBV5-4|NA
CASSLRDSLFDEQYF
TGTGCCAGCAGCTTGAGAGACTCCCTTTTCGACGAGCAGTACTTC
>TRBJ2-1|NA|TRBV11-2|many
CASSLTGTDYNEQFF
TGTGCCAGCAGCCTGACCGGGACGGATTACAATGAGCAGTTCTTC
>TRBJ1-1|NA|TRBV15|NA
CATSRVPGAEAFF
TGTGCCACCAGCAGAGTACCGGGGGCTGAAGCTTTCTTT